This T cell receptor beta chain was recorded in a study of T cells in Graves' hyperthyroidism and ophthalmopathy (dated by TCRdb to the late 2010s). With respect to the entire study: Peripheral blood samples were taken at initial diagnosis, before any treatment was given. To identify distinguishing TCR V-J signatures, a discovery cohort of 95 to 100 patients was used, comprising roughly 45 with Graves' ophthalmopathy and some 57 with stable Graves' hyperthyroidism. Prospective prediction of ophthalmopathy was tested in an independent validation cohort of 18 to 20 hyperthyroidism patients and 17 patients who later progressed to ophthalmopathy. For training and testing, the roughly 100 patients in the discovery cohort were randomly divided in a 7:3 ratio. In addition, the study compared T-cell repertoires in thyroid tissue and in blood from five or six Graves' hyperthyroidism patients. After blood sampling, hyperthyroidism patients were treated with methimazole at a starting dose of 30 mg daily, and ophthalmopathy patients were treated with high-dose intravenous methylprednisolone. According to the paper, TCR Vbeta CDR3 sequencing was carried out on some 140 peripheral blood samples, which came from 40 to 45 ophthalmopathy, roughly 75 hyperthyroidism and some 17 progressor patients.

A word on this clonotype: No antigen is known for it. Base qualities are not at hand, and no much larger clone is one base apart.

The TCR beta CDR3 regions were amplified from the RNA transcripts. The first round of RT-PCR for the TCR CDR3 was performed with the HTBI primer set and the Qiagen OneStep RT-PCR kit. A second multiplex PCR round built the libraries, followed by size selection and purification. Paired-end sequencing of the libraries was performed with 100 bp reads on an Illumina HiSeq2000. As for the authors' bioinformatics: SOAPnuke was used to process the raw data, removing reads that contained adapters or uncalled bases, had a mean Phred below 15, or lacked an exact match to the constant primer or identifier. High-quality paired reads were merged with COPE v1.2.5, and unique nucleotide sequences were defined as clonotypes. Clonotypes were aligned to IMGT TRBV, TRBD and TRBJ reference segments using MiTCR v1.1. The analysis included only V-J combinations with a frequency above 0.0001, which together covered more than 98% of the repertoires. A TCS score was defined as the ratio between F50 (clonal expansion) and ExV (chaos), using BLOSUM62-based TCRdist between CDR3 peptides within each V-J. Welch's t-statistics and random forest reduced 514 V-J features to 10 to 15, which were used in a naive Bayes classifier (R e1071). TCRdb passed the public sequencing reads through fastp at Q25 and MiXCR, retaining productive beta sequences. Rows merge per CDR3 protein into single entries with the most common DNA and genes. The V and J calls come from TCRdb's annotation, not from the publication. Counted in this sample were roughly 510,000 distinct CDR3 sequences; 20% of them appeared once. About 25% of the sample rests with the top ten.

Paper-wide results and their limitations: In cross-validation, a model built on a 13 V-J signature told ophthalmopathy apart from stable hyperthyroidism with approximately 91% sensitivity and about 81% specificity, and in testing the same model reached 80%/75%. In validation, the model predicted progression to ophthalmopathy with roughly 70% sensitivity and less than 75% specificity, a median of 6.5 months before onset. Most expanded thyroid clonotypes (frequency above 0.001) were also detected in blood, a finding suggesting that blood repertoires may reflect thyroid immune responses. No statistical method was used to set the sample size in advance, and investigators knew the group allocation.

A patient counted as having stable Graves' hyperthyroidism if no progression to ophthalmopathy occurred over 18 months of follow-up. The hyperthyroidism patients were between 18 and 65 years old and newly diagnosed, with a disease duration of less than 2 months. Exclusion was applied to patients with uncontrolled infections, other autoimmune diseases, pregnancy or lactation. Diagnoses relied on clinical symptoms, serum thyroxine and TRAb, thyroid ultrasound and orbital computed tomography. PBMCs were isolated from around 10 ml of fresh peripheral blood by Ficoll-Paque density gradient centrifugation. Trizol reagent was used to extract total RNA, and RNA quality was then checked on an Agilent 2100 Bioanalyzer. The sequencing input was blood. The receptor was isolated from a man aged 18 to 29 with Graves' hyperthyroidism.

The CDR3 corresponds to CATSDSRQGNYGYTF. The DNA sequence is TGTGCCACCAGTGATTCCCGACAGGGTAACTATGGCTACACCTTC. This receptor chain uses TRBV24-1 and TRBJ1-2, and TRBD1 matches 7 of the central bases. Its CDR3 holds 15 amino acids, cysteine through phenylalanine. The DNA shown is the 45-base CDR3, in frame from base 1. V has 2 bases trimmed and J has 1 base trimmed; junction bases matching no gene number 3. CDR1 KGHDR and CDR2 SFDVKD are derived from the germline V gene.